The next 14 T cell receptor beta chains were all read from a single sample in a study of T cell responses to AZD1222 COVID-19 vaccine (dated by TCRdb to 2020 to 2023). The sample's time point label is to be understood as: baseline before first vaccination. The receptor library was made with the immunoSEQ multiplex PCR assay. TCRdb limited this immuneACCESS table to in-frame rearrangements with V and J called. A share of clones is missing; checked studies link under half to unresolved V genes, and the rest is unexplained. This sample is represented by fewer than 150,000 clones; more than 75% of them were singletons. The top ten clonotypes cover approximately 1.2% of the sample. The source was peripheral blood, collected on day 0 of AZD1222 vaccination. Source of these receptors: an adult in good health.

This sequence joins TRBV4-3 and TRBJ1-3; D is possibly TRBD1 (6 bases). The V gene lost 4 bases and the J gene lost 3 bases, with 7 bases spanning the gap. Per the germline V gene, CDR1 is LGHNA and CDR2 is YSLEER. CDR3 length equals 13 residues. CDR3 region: CASSRDIGNTIYF. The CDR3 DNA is TGCGCCAGCAGCCGGGACATTGGAAACACCATATATTTT.

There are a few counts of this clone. The CDR3 here is CASSPQDFSGNTIYF. CDR3 in DNA: TGTGCCAGCAGCCCCCAGGATTTCTCTGGAAACACCATATATTTT. This chain links TRBV14 with TRBJ1-3; no clear D gene. Germline V CDR1 and CDR2: SGHDN, FVKESK. Deletions cut 4 bases from V and 0 bases from J, with 10 bases between. The CDR3 consists of 15 residues.

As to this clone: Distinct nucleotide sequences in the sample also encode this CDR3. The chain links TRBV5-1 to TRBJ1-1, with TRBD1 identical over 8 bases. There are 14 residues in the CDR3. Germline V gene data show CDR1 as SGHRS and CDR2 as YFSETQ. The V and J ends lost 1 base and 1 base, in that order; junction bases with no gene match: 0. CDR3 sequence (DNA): TGCGCCAGCAGCTTGCAGGGGGCGAACACTGAAGCTTTCTTT. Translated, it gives CASSLQGANTEAFF.

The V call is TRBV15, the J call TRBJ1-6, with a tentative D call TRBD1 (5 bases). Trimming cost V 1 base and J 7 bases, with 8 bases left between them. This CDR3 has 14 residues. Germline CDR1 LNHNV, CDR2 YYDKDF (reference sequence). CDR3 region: CATSRVRDNSPLHF. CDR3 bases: TGTGCCACCAGCAGAGTCCGGGACAATTCACCCCTCCACTTT. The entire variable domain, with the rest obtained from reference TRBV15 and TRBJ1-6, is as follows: DAMVIQNPRYQVTQFGKPVTLSCSQTLNHNVMYWYQQKSSQAPKLLFHYYDKDFNNEADTPDNFQSRRPNTSFCFLDIRSPGLGDTAMYLCATSRVRDNSPLHFGNGTRLTVT.

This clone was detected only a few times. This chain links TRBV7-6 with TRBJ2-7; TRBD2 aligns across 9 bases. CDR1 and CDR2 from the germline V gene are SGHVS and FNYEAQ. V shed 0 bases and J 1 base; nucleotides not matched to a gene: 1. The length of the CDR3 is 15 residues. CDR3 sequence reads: CASSLASGGSYEQYF. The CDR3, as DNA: TGTGCCAGCAGCTTAGCTAGCGGGGGTTCCTACGAGCAGTACTTC.

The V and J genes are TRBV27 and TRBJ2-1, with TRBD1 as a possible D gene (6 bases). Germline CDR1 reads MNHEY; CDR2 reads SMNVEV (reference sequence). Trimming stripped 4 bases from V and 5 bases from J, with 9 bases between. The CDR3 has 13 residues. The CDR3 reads CASSYWTDNEQFF. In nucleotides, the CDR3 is TGTGCCAGCAGTTATTGGACAGACAATGAGCAGTTCTTC.

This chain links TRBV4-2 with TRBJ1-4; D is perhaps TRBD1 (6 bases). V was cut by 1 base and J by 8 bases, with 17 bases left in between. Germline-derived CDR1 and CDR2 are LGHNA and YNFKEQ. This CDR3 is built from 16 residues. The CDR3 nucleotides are TGTGCCAGCAGCCAAGCGGGCGTAGGGACAAGGGAAAAACTGTTTTTT. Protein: CASSQAGVGTREKLFF.

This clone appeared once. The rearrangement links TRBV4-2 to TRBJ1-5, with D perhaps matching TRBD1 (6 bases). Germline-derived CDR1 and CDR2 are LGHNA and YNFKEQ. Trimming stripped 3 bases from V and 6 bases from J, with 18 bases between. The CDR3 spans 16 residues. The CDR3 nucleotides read TGTGCCAGCAGCCATGATTTCAGGGGAACAGGTCAGCCCCAGCATTTT. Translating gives CASSHDFRGTGQPQHF.

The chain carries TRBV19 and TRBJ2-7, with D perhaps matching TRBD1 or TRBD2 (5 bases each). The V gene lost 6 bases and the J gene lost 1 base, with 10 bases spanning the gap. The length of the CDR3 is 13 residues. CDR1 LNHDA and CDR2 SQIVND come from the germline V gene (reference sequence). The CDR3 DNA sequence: TGTGCCAGTAGGGGGGACCTTTCCTACGAGCAGTACTTC. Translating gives CASRGDLSYEQYF.

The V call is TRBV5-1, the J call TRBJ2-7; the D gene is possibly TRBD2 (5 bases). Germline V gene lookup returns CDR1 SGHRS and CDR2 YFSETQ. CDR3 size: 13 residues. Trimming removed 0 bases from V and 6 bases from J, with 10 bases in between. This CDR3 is CASSLVVEGEQYF. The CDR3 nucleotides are TGCGCCAGCAGCTTGGTTGTTGAGGGCGAGCAGTACTTC.

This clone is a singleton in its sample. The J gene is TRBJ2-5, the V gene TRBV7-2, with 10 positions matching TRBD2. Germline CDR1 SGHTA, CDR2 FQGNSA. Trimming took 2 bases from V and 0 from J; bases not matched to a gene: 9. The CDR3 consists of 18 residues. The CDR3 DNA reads TGTGCCAGCAGCTTACGGGGTCTAGCGGGGGCGTACCAAGAGACCCAGTACTTC. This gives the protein CASSLRGLAGAYQETQYF.

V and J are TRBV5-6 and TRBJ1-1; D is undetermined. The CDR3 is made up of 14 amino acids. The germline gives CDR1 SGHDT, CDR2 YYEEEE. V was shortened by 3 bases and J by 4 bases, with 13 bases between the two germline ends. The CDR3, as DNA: TGTGCCAGCAGCTCCATCGGAGGCGGCACTGAAGCTTTCTTT. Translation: CASSSIGGGTEAFF. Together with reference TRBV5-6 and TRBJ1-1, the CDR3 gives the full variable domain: DAGVTQSPTHLIKTRGQQVTLRCSPKSGHDTVSWYQQALGQGPQFIFQYYEEEERQRGNFPDRFSGHQFPNYSSELNVNALLLGDSALYLCASSSIGGGTEAFFGQGTRLTVV.

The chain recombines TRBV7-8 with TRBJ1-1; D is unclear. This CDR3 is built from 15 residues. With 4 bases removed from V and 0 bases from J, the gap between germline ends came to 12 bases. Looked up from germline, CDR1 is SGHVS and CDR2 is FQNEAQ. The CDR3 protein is CASSSRPSMNTEAFF. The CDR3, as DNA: TGTGCCAGCAGCTCCAGACCGAGTATGAACACTGAAGCTTTCTTT.

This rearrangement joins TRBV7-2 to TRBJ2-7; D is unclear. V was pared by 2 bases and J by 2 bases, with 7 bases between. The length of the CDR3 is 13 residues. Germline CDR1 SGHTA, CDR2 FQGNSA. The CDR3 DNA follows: TGTGCCAGCAGCTTATATATTCCCTACGAGCAGTACTTC. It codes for CASSLYIPYEQYF.